This entry is about one T cell receptor (beta chain). Its specificity is not known. The length of the CDR3 is 14 residues. Germline-derived CDR1 and CDR2 are MGHRA and YSYEKL. V was cut by 3 bases and J by 3 bases, with 10 bases left in between. Using immunoSEQ multiplex PCR, the repertoire was profiled, and TCRdb retains in-frame clones only, with some absent. The data hold about 350,000 clones, with over 90% observed a single time. The data are from a study of brain T cells in children with intractable seizures. Study results and limitations: Clones missing pre-surgery may reflect undersampling of that blood sample.

Time point defined: blood from clinic visit 5 months post-surgery; TSC patient then seizure free. Only cases whose brain tissue showed the highest T cell transcript signatures were sequenced. Patients received at least one anti-epileptic drug before surgery. The sequence came from a boy less than two years old with tuberous sclerosis and intractable seizures. This sequence joins TRBV4-1 and TRBJ2-3; a weak D match, TRBD2 (6 bases). The input for sequencing was peripheral blood, taken 4 to 6 months after surgery. CDR3 residues: CASSHPSDTDTQYF. In nucleotides, the CDR3 is TGCGCCAGCAGCCATCCTAGCGATACAGATACGCAGTATTTT.